These T cell receptor beta chains were read from a single sample in a study of blood T cell repertoires in COVID-19. This table comes from immunoSEQ multiplex PCR, and its TCRdb copy is limited to in-frame clones, with some not included. The profile covers approximately 20,000 clones, with 80% to 90% appearing a single time and roughly 3.1% taken by the ten largest. Input material: peripheral blood. The receptor set was obtained from a human donor in a cohort sampled during active COVID-19. Both conserved end residues are trimmed from each CDR3. Each record gives: D gene, V gene, CDR3 protein. D genes are given only for firm matches.

NA,TRBV13,ASSLNRGAQH
NA,TRBV24-1,ATSVRQEIIKRNQPQH
NA,TRBV12-3/TRBV12-4,ASTESDQPQH
NA,TRBV29-1,SVEGLVRGNEQF
TRBD1,TRBV10-3,AISRQGDFENEQF
NA,TRBV3-1/TRBV3-2,ASSQPKDRSEQF
NA,TRBV18,ASSVTAQETQY
TRBD1,TRBV10-2,ASSDRGRLFNYGYT
NA,TRBV9,ASARGGYGYT
NA,TRBV4-1,ASSQDPRGRGGF
NA,TRBV5-6,ASIITGDSEAF